The next 15 T cell receptor beta chains were all read from a single sample in a study of CD8 T cells in ankylosing spondylitis. TCRdb passed the 5' RACE reads through MiXCR, listing each CDR3 protein once. The table records more than 400,000 distinct CDR3 sequences, 5.3% of them present only once. The study, taken as a whole, reports: A motif in TCR beta, a set of roughly 8 highly homologous variants, appeared characteristic of ankylosing spondylitis blood.

Their recognized antigens are unknown. The sequenced sample was blood, either unsorted or a sorted T cell fraction (not recorded which). The receptors were gathered from a male donor with ankylosing spondylitis.

The DNA of the CDR3 is TGTGCCAGCAGCCCTGGGACCCCGGGCACTGAAGCTTTCTTT. Encoded protein: CASSPGTPGTEAFF. The chain links TRBV5-4 to TRBJ1-1; D may be TRBD1 (5 bases). Germline CDR1 is SGHNT and CDR2 is YYREEE (reference sequence). CDR3 length equals 14 residues. V lost 4 bases, J lost 4 bases, and 14 bases lay in between.

This clonotype has at least ten counts. The CDR3 sequence is CSARTREGGYEQYF. CDR3 DNA: TGCAGTGCTAGAACCCGAGAGGGCGGATACGAGCAGTACTTC. The genes are TRBV20-1 and TRBJ2-7; tentatively, D is TRBD2 (5 bases). Germline V CDR1 and CDR2: DFQATT, SNEGSKA (reference sequence). Trimming took off 2 bases at V and 4 bases at J, with 15 bases between the two ends. The CDR3 contains 14 residues.

This clonotype has ten or more counts. The chain couples TRBV7-8 to TRBJ2-3, with D unresolved. The CDR3 is made up of 13 amino acids. Germline CDR1 SGHVS, CDR2 FQNEAQ. Between the trimmed V and J ends, which lost 3 bases and 6 bases, there was a span of 10 bases. The CDR3: CASSFMTWDTQYF. The CDR3 coding sequence is TGTGCCAGCAGCTTTATGACTTGGGATACGCAGTATTTT.

This clonotype was observed many times. The J gene is TRBJ1-1, the V gene TRBV10-3; D is uncertain. Germline-derived CDR1 and CDR2 are ENHRY and SYGVKD. This CDR3 comprises 14 residues. With 8 bases removed from V and 1 base from J, the gap between germline ends came to 14 bases. DNA for the CDR3: TGTGCCATCCGGCCCAGCGGAGGGAACACTGAAGCTTTCTTT. Amino acids: CAIRPSGGNTEAFF.

The chain recombines TRBV5-1 with TRBJ2-4, with TRBD1 as a possible D gene (8 bases). Trimming cost V 0 bases and J 7 bases, with 14 bases left between them. CDR1 SGHRS and CDR2 YFSETQ come from the germline V gene. The CDR3 length is 15 residues. The CDR3 protein is CASSLDGQGGNIQYF. As DNA, the CDR3 is TGCGCCAGCAGCTTGGATGGACAGGGAGGGAACATTCAGTACTTC.

This clonotype occurred many times. The rearrangement links TRBV25-1 to TRBJ1-1; unclear D gene. Germline CDR1 and CDR2: MGHDK and SYGVNS. V lost 6 bases and J lost 1, with 6 bases in between. The CDR3 has 12 amino acids. The CDR3 loop is CASRVSNTEAFF. The CDR3 DNA is TGTGCCAGCAGAGTCTCGAACACTGAAGCTTTCTTT. The complete variable domain, with remaining parts taken from reference TRBV25-1 and TRBJ1-1, reads EADIYQTPRYLVIGTGKKITLECSQTMGHDKMYWYQQDPGMELHLIHYSYGVNSTEKGDLSSESTVSRIRTEHFPLTLESARPSHTSQYLCASRVSNTEAFFGQGTRLTVV.

This clonotype showed up many times. This chain uses TRBV12-3 or TRBV12-4 with TRBJ2-7; D is uncertain. The ends were cut back, 4 bases at V and 5 bases at J, with 9 bases in the middle. The CDR3 sequence is 12 residues long. The CDR3 loop is CASSSPLHEQYF. CDR3 coding DNA: TGTGCCAGCAGTTCCCCGCTACACGAGCAGTACTTC.

The table lists this clonotype with many counts. This chain links TRBV20-1 with TRBJ1-2; D gene ambiguous. CDR1 is DFQATT and CDR2 is SNEGSKA in the germline V gene (reference sequence). The CDR3 covers 13 residues. Trimming pared 2 bases from V and 3 bases from J, leaving 10 bases between. The CDR3 loop is CSARMSRYYGYTF. CDR3 DNA: TGCAGTGCTAGAATGTCCAGATACTATGGCTACACCTTC.

There are many counts of this clonotype. The chain joins TRBV7-9 to TRBJ2-7; 7 bases are a match to TRBD2. V lost 5 bases, J lost 12 bases, and 7 bases stayed unmatched. This CDR3 has 11 amino acids. The germline gives CDR1 SEHNR, CDR2 FQNEAQ (reference sequence). The CDR3 nucleotides read TGTGCCAGCAGCCCCGGACTAGATCTGTACTTC. Amino acids: CASSPGLDLYF.

This clonotype has ten or more counts. V usage is TRBV7-2 and J usage is TRBJ2-3; 7 bases fit TRBD2. CDR3 length equals 16 residues. Trimming cost V 2 bases and J 1 base; bases outside gene matches: 6. Germline V gives CDR1 SGHTA, CDR2 FQGNSA. The CDR3 loop is CASSLSSGAGTDTQYF. The CDR3 DNA sequence: TGTGCCAGCAGCTTATCCAGCGGGGCTGGCACAGATACGCAGTATTTT. The full variable domain, rest sourced from reference TRBV7-2 and TRBJ2-3, is GAGVSQSPSNKVTEKGKDVELRCDPISGHTALYWYRQSLGQGLEFLIYFQGNSAPDKSGLPSDRFSAERTGGSVSTLTIQRTQQEDSAVYLCASSLSSGAGTDTQYFGPGTRLTVL.

Ten or more counts support this clonotype. J is TRBJ1-1 and V is TRBV6-1; the match to TRBD1 covers 8 bases. Germline V gene lookup returns CDR1 MNHNS and CDR2 SASEGT. Trimming at V came to 7 bases and at J to 5 bases, leaving 6 bases not matched to a gene. This CDR3 contains 13 residues. The CDR3 DNA is TGTGCCAGCACCAGGACAGGGCGGACTGAAGCTTTCTTT. It encodes CASTRTGRTEAFF.

This clonotype has at least ten counts. The chain couples TRBV12-3 or TRBV12-4 to TRBJ1-2, with D maybe TRBD1 (5 bases). Trimming cost V 4 bases and J 2 bases, with 17 bases left between them. The CDR3 has 16 amino acids. The CDR3 is CASSSTPDGGNYGYTF. The CDR3 DNA follows: TGTGCCAGCAGTTCAACACCGGACGGGGGGAACTATGGCTACACCTTC.

This clonotype was detected ten times or more. The chain uses TRBV20-1 and TRBJ1-1, with 8 positions matching TRBD1. Germline V CDR1 and CDR2: DFQATT, SNEGSKA (reference sequence). The CDR3 contains 15 residues. V shed 3 bases, J shed 4 bases, and the junction held 10 bases outside the gene matches. This CDR3 reads CSARVQGAQLTEAFF. CDR3 nucleotide sequence: TGCAGTGCTAGGGTGCAGGGGGCTCAGCTCACTGAAGCTTTCTTT.

This clonotype has a count of ten or more. This rearrangement joins TRBV4-2 to TRBJ2-1; D is perhaps TRBD1 or TRBD2 (5 bases each). CDR3 length: 15 residues. Germline CDR1 reads LGHNA; CDR2 reads YNFKEQ. The V end was cut by 5 bases, the J end by 1 base, with 12 bases between. CDR3 DNA sequence: TGTGCCAGCAGCTCGGGGCTTTTTTCCTACAATGAGCAGTTCTTC. Protein: CASSSGLFSYNEQFF.

In this sample, this clonotype turned up many times. The V call is TRBV20-1, the J call TRBJ1-4; 7 nucleotides agree with TRBD1. V trimming: 6 bases; J trimming: 16 bases; junction bases outside the gene matches: 23. The germline V gene has CDR1 DFQATT and CDR2 SNEGSKA (reference sequence). The CDR3 length is 15 residues. The CDR3 protein is CSADPQFETGLKPFF. DNA of the CDR3: TGCAGTGCCGATCCCCAATTCGAGACAGGGTTAAAGCCGTTTTTT.